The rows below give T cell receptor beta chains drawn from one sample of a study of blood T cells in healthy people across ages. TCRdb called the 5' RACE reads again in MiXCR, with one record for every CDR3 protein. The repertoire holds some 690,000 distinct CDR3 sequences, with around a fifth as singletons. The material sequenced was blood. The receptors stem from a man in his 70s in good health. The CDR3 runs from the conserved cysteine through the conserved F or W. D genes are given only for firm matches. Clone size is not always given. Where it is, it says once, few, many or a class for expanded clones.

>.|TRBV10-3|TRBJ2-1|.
CAISESIFAGSSSYNEQFF
TGTGCCATCAGTGAGTCTATTTTCGCAGGAAGTTCAAGCTACAATGAGCAGTTCTTC
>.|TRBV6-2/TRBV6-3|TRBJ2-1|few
CASSFITAANKNEQFF
TGTGCCAGCAGTTTTATAACGGCAGCTAACAAGAATGAGCAGTTCTTC
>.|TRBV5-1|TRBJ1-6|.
CASTSTGGYRSPLHF
TGCGCCAGCACCTCGACGGGGGGCTATAGGTCACCCCTCCACTTT
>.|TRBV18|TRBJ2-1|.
CASSPGGSRPSSYNEQFF
TGTGCCAGCTCACCAGGGGGCTCGCGGCCCAGCTCCTACAATGAGCAGTTCTTC
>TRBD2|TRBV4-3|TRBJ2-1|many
CASSPVQAGGSYNEQFF
TGCGCCAGCAGCCCCGTTCAAGCGGGAGGGTCCTACAATGAGCAGTTCTTC
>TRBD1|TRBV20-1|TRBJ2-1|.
CSAREETGASYNEQFF
TGCAGTGCGAGGGAAGAGACAGGGGCTTCCTACAATGAGCAGTTCTTC
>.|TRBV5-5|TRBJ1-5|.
CASSWDISPNQPQHF
TGTGCCAGCAGCTGGGACATTTCTCCAAATCAGCCCCAGCATTTT
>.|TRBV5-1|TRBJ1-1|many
CASSPTPAAGTNTEAFF
TGCGCCAGCAGCCCAACCCCCGCAGCAGGGACTAACACTGAAGCTTTCTTT
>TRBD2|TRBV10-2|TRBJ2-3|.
CASTHGTSGSADTQYF
TGCGCCAGCACCCATGGGACTAGCGGGAGTGCCGATACGCAGTATTTT
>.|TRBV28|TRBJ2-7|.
CASTSVVRGSYEQYF
TGTGCCAGCACCTCTGTAGTCCGCGGTTCCTACGAGCAGTACTTC
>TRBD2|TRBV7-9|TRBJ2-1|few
CASSPQGLAGNEQFF
TGTGCCAGCAGCCCCCAAGGACTAGCGGGAAATGAGCAGTTCTTC
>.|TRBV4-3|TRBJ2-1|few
CASSQGAAQFF
TGCGCCAGCAGCCAAGGGGCCGCGCAGTTCTTC
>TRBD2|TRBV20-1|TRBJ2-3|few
CSARVSASGRARTDTQYF
TGCAGTGCTAGAGTTTCGGCTAGCGGGAGGGCCCGCACAGATACGCAGTATTTT
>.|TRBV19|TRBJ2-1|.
CASSLEMWTYNEQFF
TGTGCCAGTAGTTTGGAGATGTGGACATACAATGAGCAGTTCTTC
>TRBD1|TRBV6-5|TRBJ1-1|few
CASRQQGGHSEAFF
TGTGCCAGCAGACAACAGGGGGGACACTCTGAAGCTTTCTTT
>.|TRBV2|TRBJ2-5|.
CASSEVGAMKTQYF
TGTGCCAGCAGTGAGGTCGGGGCAATGAAGACCCAGTACTTC
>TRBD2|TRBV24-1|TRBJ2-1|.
CATSDNRRGLAGDNEQFF
TGTGCCACCAGTGACAACCGCCGCGGACTAGCGGGAGATAATGAGCAGTTCTTC
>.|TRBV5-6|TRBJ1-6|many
CASSLRQDATYNSPLHF
TGTGCCAGCAGCCTCCGACAGGATGCCACCTATAATTCACCCCTCCACTTT
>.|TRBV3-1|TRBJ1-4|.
CASSQEANEKLFF
TGTGCCAGCAGCCAAGAAGCTAATGAAAAACTGTTTTTT
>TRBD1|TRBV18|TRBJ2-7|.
CASSPYRDRNYEQYF
TGTGCCAGCTCACCGTACCGGGACAGGAACTACGAGCAGTACTTC
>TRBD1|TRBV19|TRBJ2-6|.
CASSANRGPGVLTF
TGTGCCAGTAGTGCGAACAGGGGACCGGGTGTCCTGACTTTC
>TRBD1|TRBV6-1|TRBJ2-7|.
CASSRSSGQTYEQYF
TGTGCCAGCAGCCGAAGCTCGGGACAGACCTACGAGCAGTACTTC
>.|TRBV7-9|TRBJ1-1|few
CASSLDTSPSAFF
TGTGCCAGCAGCCTGGACACTTCCCCCTCCGCTTTCTTT
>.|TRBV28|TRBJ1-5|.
CASSSYYSDQPQHF
TGTGCCAGCAGTTCGTACTATAGCGATCAGCCCCAGCATTTT
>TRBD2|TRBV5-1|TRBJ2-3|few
CASSLPGLAGGTDTQYF
TGCGCCAGCAGTCTACCGGGACTAGCGGGAGGGACAGATACGCAGTATTTT
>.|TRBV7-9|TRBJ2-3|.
CASSLLLGADTQYF
TGTGCCAGCAGCTTACTTCTGGGGGCAGATACGCAGTATTTT
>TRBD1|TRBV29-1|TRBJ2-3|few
CSVGWSDRGLTDTQYF
TGCAGCGTTGGTTGGAGCGACAGGGGTTTAACAGATACGCAGTATTTT
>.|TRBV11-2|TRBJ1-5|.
CASSLDGGYQPQHF
TGTGCCAGCAGCTTAGATGGAGGGTATCAGCCCCAGCATTTT
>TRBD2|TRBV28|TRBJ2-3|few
CASTVLAGGPTQYF
TGTGCCAGCACCGTGCTGGCGGGGGGACCTACGCAGTATTTT
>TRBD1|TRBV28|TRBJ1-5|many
CASSLTGAGNQPQHF
TGTGCCAGCAGCCTAACAGGGGCGGGCAATCAGCCCCAGCATTTT
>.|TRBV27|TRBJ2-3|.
CASSFRGDTSTDTQYF
TGTGCCAGCAGTTTCCGAGGGGATACTAGCACAGATACGCAGTATTTT
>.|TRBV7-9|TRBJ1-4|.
CASSLEGRKEKLFF
TGTGCCAGCAGCTTAGAAGGGCGGAAGGAAAAACTGTTTTTT
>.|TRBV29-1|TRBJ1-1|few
CSVHSGMDTEAFF
TGCAGCGTCCACTCGGGGATGGACACTGAAGCTTTCTTT
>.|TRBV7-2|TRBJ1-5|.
CASSFWRDQPQHF
TGTGCCAGCAGCTTTTGGAGGGATCAGCCCCAGCATTTT
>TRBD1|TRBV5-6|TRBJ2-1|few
CASSRTGADNEQFF
TGTGCCAGCAGCCGGACAGGGGCTGACAATGAGCAGTTCTTC
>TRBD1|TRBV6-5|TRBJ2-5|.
CASSPDRGYEETQYF
TGTGCCAGCAGCCCGGACAGGGGGTATGAAGAGACCCAGTACTTC
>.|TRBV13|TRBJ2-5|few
CASGNGKGQETQYF
TGTGCCAGCGGAAACGGCAAAGGTCAAGAGACCCAGTACTTC
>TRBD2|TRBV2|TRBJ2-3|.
CASGSGGLVTDTQYF
TGTGCCAGCGGGTCGGGGGGGCTCGTCACAGATACGCAGTATTTT